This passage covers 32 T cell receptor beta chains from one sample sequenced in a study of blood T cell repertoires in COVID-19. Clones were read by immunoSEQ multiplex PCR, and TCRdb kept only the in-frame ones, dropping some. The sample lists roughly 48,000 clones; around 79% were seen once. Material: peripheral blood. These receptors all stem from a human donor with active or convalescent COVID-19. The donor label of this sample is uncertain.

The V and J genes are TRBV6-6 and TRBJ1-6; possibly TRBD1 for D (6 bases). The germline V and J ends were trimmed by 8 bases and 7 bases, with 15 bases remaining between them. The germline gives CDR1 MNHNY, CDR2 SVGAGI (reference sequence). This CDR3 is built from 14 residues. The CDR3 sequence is CASGEGDENSPLHF. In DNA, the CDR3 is TGTGCCAGCGGAGAGGGGGACGAGAATTCACCCCTCCACTTT.

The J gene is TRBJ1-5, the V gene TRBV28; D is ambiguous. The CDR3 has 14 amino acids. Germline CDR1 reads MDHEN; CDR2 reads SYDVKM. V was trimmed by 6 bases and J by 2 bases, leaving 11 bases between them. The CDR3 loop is CASRYQQGNQPQHF. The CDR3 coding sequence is TGTGCCAGCAGGTACCAGCAGGGCAATCAGCCCCAGCATTTT.

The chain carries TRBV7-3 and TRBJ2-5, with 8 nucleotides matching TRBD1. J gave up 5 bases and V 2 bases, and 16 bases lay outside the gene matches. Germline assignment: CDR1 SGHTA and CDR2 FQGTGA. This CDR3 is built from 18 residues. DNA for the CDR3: TGTGCCAGCAGCTTACGGGGACTGGGGACAGGCGCCCGGGAGACCCAGTACTTC. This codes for CASSLRGLGTGARETQYF.

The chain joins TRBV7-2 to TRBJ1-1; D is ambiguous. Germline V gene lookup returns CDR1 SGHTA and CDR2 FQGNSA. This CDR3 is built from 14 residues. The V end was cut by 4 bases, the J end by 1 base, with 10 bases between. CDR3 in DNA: TGTGCCAGCAGCTCTTCGACATCGAACACTGAAGCTTTCTTT. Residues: CASSSSTSNTEAFF.

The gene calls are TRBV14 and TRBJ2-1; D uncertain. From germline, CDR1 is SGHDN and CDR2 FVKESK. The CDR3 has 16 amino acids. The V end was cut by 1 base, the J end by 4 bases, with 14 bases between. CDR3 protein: CASSQVGRGSYNEQFF. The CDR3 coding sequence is TGTGCCAGCAGCCAAGTCGGTAGAGGCTCTTACAATGAGCAGTTCTTC.

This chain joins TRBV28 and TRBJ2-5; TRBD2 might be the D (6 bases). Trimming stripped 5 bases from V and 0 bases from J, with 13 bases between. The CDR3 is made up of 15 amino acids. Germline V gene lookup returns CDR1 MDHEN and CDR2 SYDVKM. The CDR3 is CASSGFRGDQETQYF. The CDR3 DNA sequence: TGTGCCAGCAGTGGTTTCCGCGGGGACCAAGAGACCCAGTACTTC. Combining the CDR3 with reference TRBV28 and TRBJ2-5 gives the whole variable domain DVKVTQSSRYLVKRTGEKVFLECVQDMDHENMFWYRQDPGLGLRLIYFSYDVKMKEKGDIPEGYSVSREKKERFSLILESASTNQTSMYLCASSGFRGDQETQYFGPGTRLLVL.

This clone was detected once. The chain's CDR3 is CAPSLSGGGPGELFF. CDR3 nucleotide sequence: TGCGCCCCCAGCCTGTCCGGGGGGGGGCCCGGGGAGCTGTTTTTT. The rearrangement uses TRBV4-1 and TRBJ2-2; 8 positions agree with TRBD2. This CDR3 contains 15 residues. With 11 bases clipped from V and 6 bases from J, the junction kept 14 bases outside the gene matches. Germline V gene sequence: CDR1 MGHRA, CDR2 YSYEKL.

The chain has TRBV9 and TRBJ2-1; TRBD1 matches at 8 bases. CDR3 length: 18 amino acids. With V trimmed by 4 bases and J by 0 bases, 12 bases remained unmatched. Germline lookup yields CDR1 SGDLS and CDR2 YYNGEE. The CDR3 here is CASSLRQGPHSSYNEQFF. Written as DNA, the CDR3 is TGTGCCAGCAGCCTTCGACAGGGGCCCCATAGCTCCTACAATGAGCAGTTCTTC. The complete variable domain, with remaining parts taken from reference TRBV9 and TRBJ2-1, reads DSGVTQTPKHLITATGQRVTLRCSPRSGDLSVYWYQQSLDQGLQFLIQYYNGEERAKGNILERFSAQQFPDLHSELNLSSLELGDSALYFCASSLRQGPHSSYNEQFFGPGTRLTVL.

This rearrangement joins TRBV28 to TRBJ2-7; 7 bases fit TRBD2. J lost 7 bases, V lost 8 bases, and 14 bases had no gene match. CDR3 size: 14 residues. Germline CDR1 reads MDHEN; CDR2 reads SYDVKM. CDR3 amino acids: CASLGGNLYWEQYF. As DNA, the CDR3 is TGTGCCAGCCTCGGGGGGAACCTTTATTGGGAGCAGTACTTC.

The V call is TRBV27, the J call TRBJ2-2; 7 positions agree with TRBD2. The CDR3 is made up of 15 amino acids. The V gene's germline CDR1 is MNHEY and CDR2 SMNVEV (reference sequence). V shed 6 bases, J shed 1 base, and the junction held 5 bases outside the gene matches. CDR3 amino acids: CASRRLAMNTGELFF. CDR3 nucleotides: TGTGCCAGCAGGCGACTAGCAATGAACACCGGGGAGCTGTTTTTT.

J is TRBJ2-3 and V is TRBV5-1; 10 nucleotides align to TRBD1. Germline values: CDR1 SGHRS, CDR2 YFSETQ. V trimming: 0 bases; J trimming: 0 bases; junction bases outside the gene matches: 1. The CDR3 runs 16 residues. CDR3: CASSLEGQGSTDTQYF. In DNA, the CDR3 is TGCGCCAGCAGCTTGGAGGGACAGGGGAGCACAGATACGCAGTATTTT.

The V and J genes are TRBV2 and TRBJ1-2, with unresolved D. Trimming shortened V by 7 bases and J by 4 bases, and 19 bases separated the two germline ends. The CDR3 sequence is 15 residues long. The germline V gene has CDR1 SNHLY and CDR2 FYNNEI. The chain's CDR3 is CASTTSWKTFYGYTF. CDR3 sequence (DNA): TGTGCCAGCACAACTTCGTGGAAGACATTCTATGGCTACACCTTC.

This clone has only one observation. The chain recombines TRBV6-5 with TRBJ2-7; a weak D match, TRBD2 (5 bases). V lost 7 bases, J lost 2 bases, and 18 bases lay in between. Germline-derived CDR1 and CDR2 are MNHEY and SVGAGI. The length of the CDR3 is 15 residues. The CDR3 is CASIKGEFGAYEQYF. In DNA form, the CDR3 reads TGTGCCAGCATAAAGGGAGAGTTCGGGGCCTACGAGCAGTACTTC.

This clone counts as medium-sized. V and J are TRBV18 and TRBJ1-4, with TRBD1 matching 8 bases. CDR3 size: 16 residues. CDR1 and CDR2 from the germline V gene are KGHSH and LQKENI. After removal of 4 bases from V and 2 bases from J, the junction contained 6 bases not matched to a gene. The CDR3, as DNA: TGTGCCAGCTCACGAGCAGGGGGCCCTACTAATGAAAAACTGTTTTTT. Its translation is CASSRAGGPTNEKLFF.

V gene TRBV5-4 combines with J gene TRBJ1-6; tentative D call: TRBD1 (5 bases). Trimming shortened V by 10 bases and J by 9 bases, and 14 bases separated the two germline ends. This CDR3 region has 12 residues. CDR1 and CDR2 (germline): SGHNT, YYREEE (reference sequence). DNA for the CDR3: TGTGCCGGTGGGGGGGTTGGTTCACCCCTCCACTTT. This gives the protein CAGGGVGSPLHF.

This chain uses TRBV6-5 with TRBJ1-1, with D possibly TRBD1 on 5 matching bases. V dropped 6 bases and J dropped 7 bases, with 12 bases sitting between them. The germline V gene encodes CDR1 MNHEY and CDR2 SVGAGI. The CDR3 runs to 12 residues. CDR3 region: CASSPDRNEAFF. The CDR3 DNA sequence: TGTGCCAGCAGCCCAGACAGAAATGAAGCTTTCTTT.

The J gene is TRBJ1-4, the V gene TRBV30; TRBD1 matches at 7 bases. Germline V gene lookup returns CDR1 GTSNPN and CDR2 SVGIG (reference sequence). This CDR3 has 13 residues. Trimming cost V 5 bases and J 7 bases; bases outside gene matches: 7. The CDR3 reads CAWQQGRSEKLFF. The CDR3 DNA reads TGTGCCTGGCAACAGGGGCGGAGTGAAAAACTGTTTTTT.

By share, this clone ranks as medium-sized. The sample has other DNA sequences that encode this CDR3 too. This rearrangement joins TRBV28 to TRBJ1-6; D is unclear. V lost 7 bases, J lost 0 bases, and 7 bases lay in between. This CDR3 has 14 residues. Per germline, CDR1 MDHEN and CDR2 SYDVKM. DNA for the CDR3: TGTGCCAGCAAGAGGAGCTCCTATAATTCACCCCTCCACTTT. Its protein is CASKRSSYNSPLHF.

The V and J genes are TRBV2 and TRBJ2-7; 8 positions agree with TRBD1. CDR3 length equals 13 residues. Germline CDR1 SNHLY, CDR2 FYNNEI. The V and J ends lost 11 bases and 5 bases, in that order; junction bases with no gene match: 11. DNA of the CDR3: TGTGCCGGTAGGGGCAGGGGGCCTAACGAGCAGTACTTC. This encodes CAGRGRGPNEQYF.

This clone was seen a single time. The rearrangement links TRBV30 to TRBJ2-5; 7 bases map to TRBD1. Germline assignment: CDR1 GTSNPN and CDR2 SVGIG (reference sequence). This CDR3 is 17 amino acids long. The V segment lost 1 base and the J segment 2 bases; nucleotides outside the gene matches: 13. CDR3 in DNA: TGTGCCTGGAGTGGACAGGGACCCTCCAGTTATCAAGAGACCCAGTACTTC. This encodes CAWSGQGPSSYQETQYF.

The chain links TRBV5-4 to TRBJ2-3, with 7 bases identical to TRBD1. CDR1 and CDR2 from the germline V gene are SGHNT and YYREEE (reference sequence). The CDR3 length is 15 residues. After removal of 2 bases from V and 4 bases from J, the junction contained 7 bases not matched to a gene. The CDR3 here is CASSFPGGSADTQYF. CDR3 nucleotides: TGTGCCAGCAGCTTTCCAGGGGGAAGTGCAGATACGCAGTATTTT.

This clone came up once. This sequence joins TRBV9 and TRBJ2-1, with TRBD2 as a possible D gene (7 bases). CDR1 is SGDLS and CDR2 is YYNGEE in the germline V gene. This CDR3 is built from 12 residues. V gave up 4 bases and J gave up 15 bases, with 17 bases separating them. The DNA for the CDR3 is TGTGCCAGCAGCTCCGGGGAGGGACATCGGTTCTTC. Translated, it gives CASSSGEGHRFF.

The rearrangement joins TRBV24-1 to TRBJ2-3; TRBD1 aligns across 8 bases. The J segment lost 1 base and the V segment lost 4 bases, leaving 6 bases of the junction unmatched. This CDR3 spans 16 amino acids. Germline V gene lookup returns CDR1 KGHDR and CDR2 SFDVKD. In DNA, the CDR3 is TGTGCCACCAGTGACCCGGACAGGGCCCGCACAGATACGCAGTATTTT. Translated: CATSDPDRARTDTQYF.

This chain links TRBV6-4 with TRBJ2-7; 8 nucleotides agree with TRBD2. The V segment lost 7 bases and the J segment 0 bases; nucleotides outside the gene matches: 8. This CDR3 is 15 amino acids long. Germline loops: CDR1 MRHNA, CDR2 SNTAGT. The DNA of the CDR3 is TGTGCCAGCATTTGGGAGCGGGAGTGCTCCTACGAGCAGTACTTC. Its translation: CASIWERECSYEQYF.

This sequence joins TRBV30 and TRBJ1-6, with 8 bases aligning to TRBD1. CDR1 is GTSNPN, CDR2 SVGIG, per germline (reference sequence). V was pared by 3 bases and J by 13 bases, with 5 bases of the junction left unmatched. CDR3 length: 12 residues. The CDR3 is CAWRADRDPLHF. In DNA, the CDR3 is TGTGCCTGGAGGGCGGACAGGGACCCCCTCCACTTT.

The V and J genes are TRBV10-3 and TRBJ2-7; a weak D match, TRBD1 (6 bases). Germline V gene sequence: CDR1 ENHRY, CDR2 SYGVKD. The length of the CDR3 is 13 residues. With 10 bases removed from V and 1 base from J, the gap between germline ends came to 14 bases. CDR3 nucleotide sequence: TGTGCCACTACAAACAGGGATTCCTACGAGCAGTACTTC. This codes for CATTNRDSYEQYF.

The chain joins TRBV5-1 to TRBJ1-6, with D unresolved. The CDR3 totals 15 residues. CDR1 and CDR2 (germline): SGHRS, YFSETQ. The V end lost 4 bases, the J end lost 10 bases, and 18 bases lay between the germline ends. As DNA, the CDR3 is TGCGCCAGCAGCCAGATGACTGAAGGCGGCTCACCCCTCCACTTT. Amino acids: CASSQMTEGGSPLHF.

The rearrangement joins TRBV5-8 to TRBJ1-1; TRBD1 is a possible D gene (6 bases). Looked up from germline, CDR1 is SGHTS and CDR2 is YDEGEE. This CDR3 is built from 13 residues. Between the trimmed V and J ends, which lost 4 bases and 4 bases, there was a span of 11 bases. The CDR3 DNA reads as TGTGCCAGCAGCCCGGACAGACGCACTGAAGCTTTCTTT. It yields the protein CASSPDRRTEAFF.

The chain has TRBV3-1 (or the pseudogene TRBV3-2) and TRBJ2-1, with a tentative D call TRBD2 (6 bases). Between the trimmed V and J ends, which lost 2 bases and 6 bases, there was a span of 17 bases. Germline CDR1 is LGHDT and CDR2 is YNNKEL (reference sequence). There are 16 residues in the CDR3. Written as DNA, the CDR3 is TGTGCCAGCAGCCAAATGAGCGGGCTGGGCATCAATGAGCAGTTCTTC. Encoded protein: CASSQMSGLGINEQFF.

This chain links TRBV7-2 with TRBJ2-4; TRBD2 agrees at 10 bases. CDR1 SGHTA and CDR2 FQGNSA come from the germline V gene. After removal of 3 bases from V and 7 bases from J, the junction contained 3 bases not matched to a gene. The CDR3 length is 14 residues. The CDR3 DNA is TGTGCCAGCAGCTTGCTAGCGGGGGTGAACATTCAGTACTTC. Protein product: CASSLLAGVNIQYF.

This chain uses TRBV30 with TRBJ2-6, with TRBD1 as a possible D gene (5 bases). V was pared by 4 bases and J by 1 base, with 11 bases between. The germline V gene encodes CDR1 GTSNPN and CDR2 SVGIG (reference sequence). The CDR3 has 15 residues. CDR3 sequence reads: CAWTGYYSGANVLTF. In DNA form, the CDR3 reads TGTGCCTGGACAGGGTACTATTCTGGGGCCAACGTCCTGACTTTC.

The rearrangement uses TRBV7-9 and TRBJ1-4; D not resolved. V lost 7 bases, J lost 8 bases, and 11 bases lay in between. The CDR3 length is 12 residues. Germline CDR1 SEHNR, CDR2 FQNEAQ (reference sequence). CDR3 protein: CASTQIGEKLFF. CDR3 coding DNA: TGTGCCAGCACTCAAATCGGGGAAAAACTGTTTTTT.